This record concerns one T cell receptor (beta chain) sequence. Its antigen is as yet unknown. Germline assignment: CDR1 SGHRS and CDR2 YFSETQ. V was shortened by 4 bases and J by 4 bases, with 8 bases between the two germline ends. This CDR3 spans 12 amino acids. This specimen belongs to a study of T cells in Graves' hyperthyroidism and ophthalmopathy. Study findings and constraints: Progression to ophthalmopathy was predicted a median of approximately 6.4 months early.

The investigators amplified TCR beta CDR3 regions from RNA transcripts. During a first-round RT-PCR of the TCR CDR3, the HTBI primer set was used. TCRdb independently ran MiXCR on the multiplex PCR reads; one entry per CDR3 protein. This repertoire shows around 610,000 distinct CDR3 sequences, roughly 14% found once; its top ten account for about 4%. The rearrangement links TRBV5-1 to TRBJ2-5; D gene unclear. The origin of this receptor is a middle-aged woman with Graves' ophthalmopathy. The sequencing sample was made of blood. CDR3 in amino acids: CASSGMRETQYF. The CDR3 DNA is TGCGCCAGCAGCGGGATGCGAGAGACCCAGTACTTC.